These 21 T cell receptor beta chains were all obtained from the same sample, sequenced in a study of blood T cell repertoires in COVID-19. Profiling relied on immunoSEQ multiplex PCR, and the TCRdb table lists in-frame clones only, not all of them. The table shows 45,000 or so clones, with about 87% occurring only once. The sample was peripheral blood. The receptor set was obtained from a middle-aged man with COVID-19, enrolled during active disease.

The genes are TRBV7-8 and TRBJ2-1; 8 nucleotides agree with TRBD1. Trimming took 2 bases from V and 5 from J; bases not matched to a gene: 5. The CDR3 contains 15 residues. Germline V CDR1 and CDR2: SGHVS, FQNEAQ. The chain's CDR3 is CASSLSGGTDNEQFF. CDR3 in DNA: TGTGCCAGCAGCTTATCAGGGGGCACAGACAATGAGCAGTTCTTC.

CDR3 in amino acids: CASSRDRTHSYEQYF. The CDR3 DNA reads as TGTGCCAGCAGCAGAGACAGGACGCACTCCTACGAGCAGTACTTC. The chain recombines TRBV3-1 (or the pseudogene TRBV3-2) with TRBJ2-7; TRBD1 might be the D (6 bases). V was clipped by 5 bases and J by 0 bases, with 14 bases between them. The germline V gene encodes CDR1 LGHDT and CDR2 YNNKEL (reference sequence). The CDR3 runs 15 residues.

DNA for the CDR3: TGTGCCACCAGCAGACCCCTCGGGGGAGCCCTCTACGAGCAGTACTTC. Encoded protein: CATSRPLGGALYEQYF. The rearrangement joins TRBV15 to TRBJ2-7; TRBD2 might be the D (6 bases). CDR3 length equals 16 residues. Deletions cut 2 bases from V and 3 bases from J, with 17 bases between. Germline V CDR1 and CDR2: LNHNV, YYDKDF (reference sequence).

The rearrangement links TRBV19 to TRBJ2-1; maybe TRBD2 (5 bases). Per germline, CDR1 LNHDA and CDR2 SQIVND (reference sequence). Trimming removed 9 bases from V and 3 bases from J, with 21 bases in between. The CDR3 extends over 16 amino acids. CDR3 region: CASHNSREGRYNEQFF. The CDR3 DNA reads TGTGCCAGCCATAACAGCCGCGAGGGCCGCTACAATGAGCAGTTCTTC.

This clone has just one count. V usage is TRBV18 and J usage is TRBJ2-1, with 8 bases fitting TRBD2. The CDR3 spans 16 residues. Germline values: CDR1 KGHSH, CDR2 LQKENI. The V segment lost 4 bases and the J segment 6 bases; nucleotides outside the gene matches: 11. The CDR3 loop is CASSLAGRFDSNEQFF. The CDR3 DNA is TGTGCCAGCTCACTAGCGGGGCGGTTCGATTCCAATGAGCAGTTCTTC.

This rearrangement joins TRBV5-4 to TRBJ1-2; TRBD1 is a possible D gene (6 bases). V lost 4 bases to trimming and J lost 7 bases, with 14 bases between them. CDR3 length equals 13 residues. The V gene's germline CDR1 is SGHNT and CDR2 YYREEE (reference sequence). CDR3 amino acids: CASSRQGPLGYTF. CDR3 in DNA: TGTGCCAGCAGCCGCCAGGGGCCCCTTGGCTACACCTTC.

The V and J genes are TRBV7-3 and TRBJ2-2; TRBD2 is a possible D gene (5 bases). Germline assignment: CDR1 SGHTA and CDR2 FQGTGA. This CDR3 is 14 amino acids long. The V end was cut by 5 bases, the J end by 2 bases, with 9 bases between. The CDR3 DNA sequence: TGTGCCAGCAGCCCCGGACTTAACACCGGGGAGCTGTTTTTT. Translating gives CASSPGLNTGELFF.

The CDR3 is CATSPLGGLEAFF. The DNA of the CDR3 is TGTGCCACCTCTCCCCTGGGGGGGCTTGAAGCTTTCTTT. The V and J genes are TRBV6-5 and TRBJ1-1; D might be TRBD1 (6 bases). Trimming pared 10 bases from V and 7 bases from J, leaving 19 bases between. The CDR3 loop spans 13 amino acids. The germline V gene has CDR1 MNHEY and CDR2 SVGAGI.

The V and J genes are TRBV11-3 and TRBJ2-6; 9 bases are a match to TRBD1. CDR3 length: 17 amino acids. The germline V gene has CDR1 SGHNT and CDR2 YENEEA. Trimming at V came to 5 bases and at J to 3 bases, leaving 8 bases not matched to a gene. CDR3 loop: CASSPGTGSSGANVLTF. CDR3 coding DNA: TGTGCCAGCAGCCCGGGGACAGGGTCGAGTGGGGCCAACGTCCTGACTTTC.

The chain uses TRBV28 and TRBJ1-4; D unclear. V was pared by 5 bases and J by 4 bases, with 14 bases between. CDR1 and CDR2 (germline): MDHEN, SYDVKM. This CDR3 has 15 residues. Here the CDR3 DNA reads TGTGCCAGCAGTCAATCAGGAACCAATAATGAAAAACTGTTTTTT. Protein product: CASSQSGTNNEKLFF.

The chain is built from TRBV5-1 and TRBJ1-4; the match to TRBD1 covers 9 bases. Losses at the gene ends were 4 bases for V and 13 bases for J; bases not matched to a gene: 14. This CDR3 contains 15 residues. The V gene's germline CDR1 is SGHRS and CDR2 YFSETQ. The CDR3 loop reads CASSPDRGSGIGLFF. CDR3 nucleotide sequence: TGCGCCAGCAGCCCGGACAGGGGCTCAGGGATAGGACTGTTTTTT.

The chain recombines TRBV29-1 with TRBJ1-2; TRBD1 agrees at 10 bases. The CDR3 extends over 15 amino acids. Germline CDR1 is SQVTM and CDR2 is ANQGSEA. The trim removed 3 bases at V and 1 base at J, leaving 5 bases unmatched. CDR3 sequence (DNA): TGCAGCGTTGACGAGGGACAGGGGCGTAACTATGGCTACACCTTC. Amino acids: CSVDEGQGRNYGYTF.

The genes are TRBV12-5 and TRBJ2-7; 8 bases are shared with TRBD1. The CDR3 totals 18 residues. V gave up 0 bases and J gave up 1 base; unmatched junction bases: 11. In germline, CDR1 is LGHNT, CDR2 FRNRAP. For the CDR3, the DNA is TGTGCTAGTGGTTTGGTACTAGGCAGGGGGCAAGGGTCCTACGAGCAGTACTTC. Protein sequence: CASGLVLGRGQGSYEQYF.

The chain joins TRBV27 to TRBJ2-7, with D unclear. In germline, CDR1 is MNHEY, CDR2 SMNVEV (reference sequence). The germline V and J ends were trimmed by 9 bases and 2 bases, with 11 bases remaining between them. CDR3 length: 12 residues. CDR3 nucleotides: TGTGCCAGTAAGAGACACGCCTACGAGCAGTACTTC. The encoded protein is CASKRHAYEQYF.

V gene TRBV5-1 combines with J gene TRBJ2-3; a possible D gene is TRBD2 (7 bases). The germline V and J ends were trimmed by 2 bases and 4 bases, with 17 bases remaining between them. Germline CDR1 reads SGHRS; CDR2 reads YFSETQ. The CDR3 sequence is 16 residues long. CDR3 DNA sequence: TGCGCCAGCAGCTTTCAGACGGGGGGCCTCGCAGATACGCAGTATTTT. It encodes CASSFQTGGLADTQYF.

The chain has TRBV7-2 and TRBJ1-5; D is ambiguous. The CDR3 extends over 15 amino acids. Trimming shortened V by 0 bases and J by 0 bases, and 6 bases separated the two germline ends. Germline CDR1 reads SGHTA; CDR2 reads FQGNSA. CDR3 nucleotides: TGTGCCAGCAGCTTAGCGGCCAGTAGCAATCAGCCCCAGCATTTT. Translating it yields CASSLAASSNQPQHF.

This chain uses TRBV18 with TRBJ1-2; TRBD1 matches 8 bases. The CDR3 has 14 residues. The V gene end was trimmed by 4 bases and the J gene end by 6 bases; junction bases not matched to a gene: 7. Germline V gene data show CDR1 as KGHSH and CDR2 as LQKENI. CDR3 DNA sequence: TGTGCCAGCTCACGACGGACAGGGTCGGATGGCTACACCTTC. Protein sequence: CASSRRTGSDGYTF.

The chain recombines TRBV5-6 with TRBJ2-2; 10 nucleotides match TRBD2. Germline loops: CDR1 SGHDT, CDR2 YYEEEE. V shed 0 bases and J 6 bases; nucleotides not matched to a gene: 8. There are 17 residues in the CDR3. DNA of the CDR3: TGTGCCAGCAGCTTGGGAGCGGGAGGGCCTGTCGCCGGGGAGCTGTTTTTT. Its translation is CASSLGAGGPVAGELFF.

This chain links TRBV7-8 with TRBJ1-2; the match to TRBD1 covers 10 bases. The CDR3 length is 16 residues. V lost 1 base, J lost 3 bases, and 5 bases stayed unmatched. Germline V gene sequence: CDR1 SGHVS, CDR2 FQNEAQ. This CDR3 reads CASSLGRGTGDYGYTF. CDR3 bases: TGTGCCAGCAGCTTAGGTCGGGGGACAGGGGACTATGGCTACACCTTC.

The chain links TRBV11-3 to TRBJ1-5; no firm D call. With 1 base removed from V and 9 bases from J, the gap between germline ends came to 13 bases. Germline loops: CDR1 SGHNT, CDR2 YENEEA. The CDR3 has 14 residues. CDR3 residues: CASSLGESGSPQHF. CDR3 in DNA: TGTGCCAGCAGCTTAGGGGAGTCCGGATCGCCCCAGCATTTT.

The rearrangement uses TRBV7-3 and TRBJ2-7; the match to TRBD1 covers 7 bases. Germline-derived CDR1 and CDR2 are SGHTA and FQGTGA. With 3 bases clipped from V and 6 bases from J, the junction kept 5 bases outside the gene matches. The CDR3 extends over 13 amino acids. The CDR3 reads CASSFGTVGEQYF. Here the CDR3 DNA reads TGTGCCAGCAGCTTCGGGACAGTAGGCGAGCAGTACTTC.